This is a list of T cell receptor beta chains from one sample in a study of T cell clonotyping in hematopoietic cell transplantation. Data came from immunoSEQ multiplex PCR; TCRdb stores just in-frame clones and leaves some out. The table records tens of thousands of clones, about 95% of them present only once. The sequences come from peripheral blood mononuclear cells, collected before stem cell transplant. These receptors came from a woman aged 50 to 65 with acute myeloid leukemia. Some clones in this sample may be carry-over from other donors' samples. Both conserved end residues are part of each CDR3. A D gene is named only where the DNA matches it firmly. Not every row has a clone size; where given, it reads once, few, many or a size class.

len: 15
j_gene: TRBJ2-7
v_gene: TRBV13
d_gene: TRBD2
abundance: NA
CDR3nt: TGTGCCAGCAGCTTTAGGACTAGCAGGCGGTCCGAGCAGTACTTC
CDR3aa: CASSFRTSRRSEQYF

len: 14
j_gene: TRBJ1-1
v_gene: TRBV10-1
d_gene: NA
abundance: few
CDR3nt: TGCGCCAGCAGTGAGTCGTCAGGGGCCACTGAAGCTTTCTTT
CDR3aa: CASSESSGATEAFF

len: 13
j_gene: TRBJ2-7
v_gene: TRBV10-3
d_gene: NA
abundance: NA
CDR3nt: TGTGCCATCAGTGGGGTCCTTGCCTACGAGCAGTACTTC
CDR3aa: CAISGVLAYEQYF

len: 14
j_gene: TRBJ1-6
v_gene: TRBV30
d_gene: NA
abundance: once
CDR3nt: TGTGCCTGGCGCAGGGCCACCTATAATTCACCCCTCCACTTT
CDR3aa: CAWRRATYNSPLHF

len: 16
j_gene: TRBJ2-7
v_gene: TRBV28
d_gene: TRBD1
abundance: NA
CDR3nt: TGTGCCAGCAGCGCAAGGGACAGAACGATTAACTACGAGCAGTACTTC
CDR3aa: CASSARDRTINYEQYF

len: 16
j_gene: TRBJ1-6
v_gene: TRBV27
d_gene: NA
abundance: NA
CDR3nt: TGTGCCAGCAGTTTATCGATTCGGCCGGGAAATTCACCCCTCCACTTT
CDR3aa: CASSLSIRPGNSPLHF

len: 13
j_gene: TRBJ1-1
v_gene: TRBV19
d_gene: TRBD1
abundance: NA
CDR3nt: TGTGCCAGCGGACAGGCAATGAACACTGAAGCTTTCTTT
CDR3aa: CASGQAMNTEAFF

len: 16
j_gene: TRBJ2-2
v_gene: TRBV11-2
d_gene: NA
abundance: NA
CDR3nt: TGTGCCAGCACCATACCGTCGCGGGGGAACACCGGGGAGCTGTTTTTT
CDR3aa: CASTIPSRGNTGELFF

len: 15
j_gene: TRBJ2-3
v_gene: TRBV11-1
d_gene: TRBD2
abundance: NA
CDR3nt: TGTGCCAGCAGCCCGGGACTAGCGAGCACAGATACGCAGTATTTT
CDR3aa: CASSPGLASTDTQYF

len: 16
j_gene: TRBJ1-5
v_gene: TRBV6-5
d_gene: NA
abundance: NA
CDR3nt: TGTGCCAGCAGTTACTCCGGGCCGGATAGCAATCAGCCCCAGCATTTT
CDR3aa: CASSYSGPDSNQPQHF

len: 15
j_gene: TRBJ2-7
v_gene: TRBV11-2
d_gene: TRBD1
abundance: NA
CDR3nt: TGTGCCAGCGGCTTTAGGACAGGCTTCTCCTACGAGCAGTACTTC
CDR3aa: CASGFRTGFSYEQYF

len: 14
j_gene: TRBJ2-2
v_gene: TRBV6-6
d_gene: TRBD2
abundance: NA
CDR3nt: TGTGCCAGCTCGCGACTAGCTAACACCGGGGAGCTGTTTTTT
CDR3aa: CASSRLANTGELFF

len: 10
j_gene: TRBJ1-1
v_gene: TRBV20-1
d_gene: NA
abundance: NA
CDR3nt: TGCAGTGCTAATTTTGTTGAAGCTTTCTTT
CDR3aa: CSANFVEAFF

len: 13
j_gene: TRBJ2-7
v_gene: TRBV29-1
d_gene: NA
abundance: NA
CDR3nt: TGCAGCGTTGAAAGACAGAACTCCTACGAGCAGTACTTC
CDR3aa: CSVERQNSYEQYF

len: 13
j_gene: TRBJ1-2
v_gene: TRBV5-4
d_gene: NA
abundance: NA
CDR3nt: TGTGCCAGCAGCTTGTACGAAAACTATGGCTACACCTTC
CDR3aa: CASSLYENYGYTF

len: 15
j_gene: TRBJ2-1
v_gene: TRBV7-2
d_gene: TRBD2
abundance: once
CDR3nt: TGTGCCAGCAGCTCTCGGGTAGCGGGAGCCAATGAGCAGTTCTTC
CDR3aa: CASSSRVAGANEQFF

len: 14
j_gene: TRBJ1-2
v_gene: TRBV7-3
d_gene: NA
abundance: NA
CDR3nt: TGTGCCAGCAGCTTAGATCGGCAAGGGGTGGGCTACACCTTC
CDR3aa: CASSLDRQGVGYTF

len: 14
j_gene: TRBJ1-1
v_gene: TRBV19
d_gene: NA
abundance: once
CDR3nt: TGTGCCAGTAGTATGGGCAGGGCAGTTACTGAAGCTTTCTTT
CDR3aa: CASSMGRAVTEAFF

len: 14
j_gene: TRBJ1-6
v_gene: TRBV2
d_gene: TRBD1
abundance: NA
CDR3nt: TGTGCCAGCAGGGGACAGGGGCAAAATTCACCCCTCCACTTT
CDR3aa: CASRGQGQNSPLHF

len: 13
j_gene: TRBJ1-2
v_gene: TRBV2
d_gene: NA
abundance: NA
CDR3nt: TGTGCCAGCAGTGTACGCCAGGCCACTGGCTACACCTTC
CDR3aa: CASSVRQATGYTF

len: 16
j_gene: TRBJ2-3
v_gene: TRBV5-1
d_gene: NA
abundance: NA
CDR3nt: TGCGCCAGCAGCTTGGGACTTTATAGGAGCACAGATACGCAGTATTTT
CDR3aa: CASSLGLYRSTDTQYF

len: 15
j_gene: TRBJ1-4
v_gene: TRBV30
d_gene: TRBD1
abundance: NA
CDR3nt: TGTGCCTGGAGTGAGGGACAGGGGGTAAGGGAAAAACTGTTTTTT
CDR3aa: CAWSEGQGVREKLFF

len: 13
j_gene: TRBJ2-7
v_gene: TRBV2
d_gene: NA
abundance: NA
CDR3nt: TGTGCCCTATCAGACTTAAGCTCCTACGAGCAGTACTTC
CDR3aa: CALSDLSSYEQYF

len: 14
j_gene: TRBJ1-5
v_gene: TRBV6-1
d_gene: NA
abundance: NA
CDR3nt: TGTGCCAGCAGTGAATGGGCAGGCCGATGGCCCCAGCATTTT
CDR3aa: CASSEWAGRWPQHF

len: 13
j_gene: TRBJ1-4
v_gene: TRBV5-1
d_gene: TRBD1
abundance: NA
CDR3nt: TGCGCCAGCAGTCGCGACAGGGATGAAAAACTGTTTTTT
CDR3aa: CASSRDRDEKLFF

len: 14
j_gene: TRBJ2-1
v_gene: TRBV7-6
d_gene: NA
abundance: NA
CDR3nt: TGTGCAACACTCGCGGGGACACGGAACAATGAGCAGTTCTTC
CDR3aa: CATLAGTRNNEQFF

len: 14
j_gene: TRBJ1-1
v_gene: TRBV19
d_gene: NA
abundance: NA
CDR3nt: TGTGCCAGTAGGAGGACAGCCCTGAACACTGAAGCTTTCTTT
CDR3aa: CASRRTALNTEAFF

len: 12
j_gene: TRBJ1-1
v_gene: TRBV29-1
d_gene: TRBD1
abundance: NA
CDR3nt: TGCAGCGTACAAGGACAGGGGGCGACGGCTTTCTTT
CDR3aa: CSVQGQGATAFF

len: 17
j_gene: TRBJ1-2
v_gene: TRBV4-1
d_gene: TRBD1
abundance: NA
CDR3nt: TGCGCCAGCAGCCGTTCCGGGACAGGGCGCTTAGAGGAGGGCTACACCTTC
CDR3aa: CASSRSGTGRLEEGYTF

len: 12
j_gene: TRBJ1-2
v_gene: TRBV28
d_gene: NA
abundance: NA
CDR3nt: TGTGCCAGCAGTCTTAATCGCTATGGCTACACCTTC
CDR3aa: CASSLNRYGYTF

len: 15
j_gene: TRBJ2-5
v_gene: TRBV18
d_gene: NA
abundance: NA
CDR3nt: TGTGCCAGCTCACCACGCTCAGGACCTCAAGAGACCCAGTACTTC
CDR3aa: CASSPRSGPQETQYF

len: 15
j_gene: TRBJ2-3
v_gene: TRBV27
d_gene: NA
abundance: NA
CDR3nt: TGTGCCAGCAGTTTAGAGCGGTTTTACCCAGATACGCAGTATTTT
CDR3aa: CASSLERFYPDTQYF

len: 14
j_gene: TRBJ1-2
v_gene: TRBV19
d_gene: NA
abundance: once
CDR3nt: TGTGCCAGTAGTAGTTCACAGGGTTTTGGTGGCTACACCTTC
CDR3aa: CASSSSQGFGGYTF

len: 13
j_gene: TRBJ1-2
v_gene: TRBV29-1
d_gene: NA
abundance: once
CDR3nt: TGCAGCGTTGATGGCGCAGGCAGCTATGGCTACACCTTC
CDR3aa: CSVDGAGSYGYTF

len: 14
j_gene: TRBJ2-5
v_gene: TRBV7-6
d_gene: TRBD2
abundance: NA
CDR3nt: TGTGCCAGCAGCCCCGGGACTAGCAAAGAGACCCAGTACTTC
CDR3aa: CASSPGTSKETQYF

len: 14
j_gene: TRBJ2-7
v_gene: TRBV11-2
d_gene: TRBD2
abundance: NA
CDR3nt: TGTGCCAGCAGCTTTAGCGGGAGGACCTACGAGCAGTACTTC
CDR3aa: CASSFSGRTYEQYF

len: 17
j_gene: TRBJ2-3
v_gene: TRBV5-4
d_gene: NA
abundance: NA
CDR3nt: TGTGCCAGCAGCCCCGACCCACTCTCTTCTAGCACAGATACGCAGTATTTT
CDR3aa: CASSPDPLSSSTDTQYF

len: 15
j_gene: TRBJ2-2
v_gene: TRBV30
d_gene: TRBD1
abundance: once
CDR3nt: TGTGCCTGGAGAGTCGGACAGGGAGCGGGCGGGGAGCTGTTTTTT
CDR3aa: CAWRVGQGAGGELFF

len: 13
j_gene: TRBJ1-2
v_gene: TRBV2
d_gene: NA
abundance: NA
CDR3nt: TGTGCCAGCACGGAGGTCCTTCCTAAGGGCTACACCTTC
CDR3aa: CASTEVLPKGYTF

len: 14
j_gene: TRBJ1-1
v_gene: TRBV9
d_gene: NA
abundance: NA
CDR3nt: TGTGCCAGCAGCGTAATATCAGATTATACTGAAGCTTTCTTT
CDR3aa: CASSVISDYTEAFF

len: 15
j_gene: TRBJ2-3
v_gene: TRBV5-8
d_gene: NA
abundance: NA
CDR3nt: TGTGCCAGCAGCTTTCCCGGGGGATCCACAGATACGCAGTATTTT
CDR3aa: CASSFPGGSTDTQYF

len: 13
j_gene: TRBJ2-7
v_gene: TRBV10-1
d_gene: NA
abundance: once
CDR3nt: TGCGCCAGCAGTGACAGGGCGAATTACGAGCAGTACTTC
CDR3aa: CASSDRANYEQYF

len: 14
j_gene: TRBJ1-1
v_gene: TRBV5-1
d_gene: NA
abundance: once
CDR3nt: TGCGCCAGCAGCACGGGCGGAGGCGACACTGAAGCTTTCTTT
CDR3aa: CASSTGGGDTEAFF

len: 15
j_gene: TRBJ1-5
v_gene: TRBV9
d_gene: NA
abundance: NA
CDR3nt: TGTGCCAGCAGCCTGGACGGAGGGGAGTATCAGCCCCAGCATTTT
CDR3aa: CASSLDGGEYQPQHF

len: 16
j_gene: TRBJ2-3
v_gene: TRBV10-3
d_gene: TRBD2
abundance: NA
CDR3nt: TGTGCCATCAGTGATCGTGCGGGGGGGGTCACAGATACGCAGTATTTT
CDR3aa: CAISDRAGGVTDTQYF

len: 16
j_gene: TRBJ2-1
v_gene: TRBV7-6
d_gene: TRBD2
abundance: NA
CDR3nt: TGTGCCAGCAGCCTCCTTCCGGGGGGGGCAAGGAATGAGCAGTTCTTC
CDR3aa: CASSLLPGGARNEQFF

len: 15
j_gene: TRBJ2-6
v_gene: TRBV6-6
d_gene: NA
abundance: NA
CDR3nt: TGTGCCAGCAGTCGACAGGTAACTGGGGCCAACGTCCTGACTTTC
CDR3aa: CASSRQVTGANVLTF

len: 18
j_gene: TRBJ1-1
v_gene: TRBV7-9
d_gene: NA
abundance: NA
CDR3nt: TGTGCCAGCAGCTTAGAGCGGGACGGGTTCGCCAATCCGTCTGAAGCTTTCTTT
CDR3aa: CASSLERDGFANPSEAFF